Shown below are 2 T cell receptor beta chains from a single sample sequenced in a study of cytomegalovirus exposure and HLA in healthy donors. TCRdb's copy holds only in-frame clones and misses some; the assay was immunoSEQ multiplex PCR. The sample holds roughly 310,000 clones, 88% seen once. Sequenced material: PBMCs. These receptors were obtained from a young man in good health and CMV-seronegative.

The rearrangement uses TRBV7-8 and TRBJ2-3; the D gene is possibly TRBD2 (7 bases). The CDR3 sequence is 16 residues long. The germline gives CDR1 SGHVS, CDR2 FQNEAQ. V was pared by 0 bases and J by 2 bases, with 12 bases between. CDR3 in DNA: TGTGCCAGCAGCTTAGCGCTCGCGGGGGCCACAGATACGCAGTATTTT. It translates to CASSLALAGATDTQYF.

In its sample, this clone was seen once. This sequence joins TRBV5-6 and TRBJ2-3; 12 bases fit TRBD1. The CDR3 contains 16 residues. The ends lost 1 base at V and 6 bases at J; junction bases unmatched: 6. CDR1 and CDR2 from the germline V gene are SGHDT and YYEEEE. The CDR3 loop is CASSLWDRGPWDTQYF. CDR3 coding DNA: TGTGCCAGCAGCTTGTGGGACAGGGGGCCCTGGGATACGCAGTATTTT.